The 20 T cell receptor beta chains below all came from one sample that was sequenced in a study of shared T cell receptors in the human thymus. Sequencing used immunoSEQ multiplex PCR; TCRdb keeps in-frame clones, though not all of them. The profile shows about 380,000 clones, around 93% of them singletons. Sequencing input: thymocytes. Receptors originate from a human donor.

Only one count was recorded for this clone. The chain couples TRBV6-1 to TRBJ2-1; D is unclear. The germline CDR1 and CDR2 sequences are MNHNS and SASEGT. Trimming removed 1 base at V and 12 bases at J, with 10 bases between. The CDR3 spans 12 residues. This CDR3 is CASSEGGRRQFF. The CDR3 nucleotides are TGTGCCAGCAGTGAAGGCGGTCGACGGCAGTTCTTC.

The chain is built from TRBV30 and TRBJ2-3; D is unresolved. This CDR3 comprises 12 residues. V shed 0 bases and J shed 6 bases, with 7 bases lying between them. Germline CDR1 reads GTSNPN; CDR2 reads SVGIG (reference sequence). The CDR3 loop reads CAWSVRRDTQYF. Here the CDR3 DNA reads TGTGCCTGGAGTGTTCGTCGGGATACGCAGTATTTT.

The chain uses TRBV19 and TRBJ1-1, with 9 bases that match TRBD1. From germline, CDR1 is LNHDA and CDR2 SQIVND (reference sequence). The V gene end was trimmed by 5 bases and the J gene end by 6 bases; junction bases not matched to a gene: 4. The CDR3 runs 13 residues. CDR3 in amino acids: CASSPDRGSEAFF. The CDR3 DNA sequence: TGTGCCAGTAGTCCGGACAGGGGTTCTGAAGCTTTCTTT.

The chain has TRBV27 and TRBJ2-1; D ambiguous. V dropped 5 bases and J dropped 2 bases, with 16 bases sitting between them. The CDR3 has 16 residues. Germline values: CDR1 MNHEY, CDR2 SMNVEV (reference sequence). The CDR3 DNA reads as TGTGCCAGCAGTCGGGTAACAGCTCCTACCTACAATGAGCAGTTCTTC. Residues: CASSRVTAPTYNEQFF.

The chain carries TRBV28 and TRBJ2-5, with 9 positions matching TRBD1. The CDR3 loop spans 15 amino acids. Germline V lookup: CDR1 MDHEN, CDR2 SYDVKM. V was clipped by 7 bases and J by 5 bases; unmatched bases: 11. CDR3 loop: CASNQGTGFGETQYF. DNA of the CDR3: TGTGCCAGCAATCAGGGGACAGGGTTTGGCGAGACCCAGTACTTC.

The chain is built from TRBV6-1 and TRBJ1-6; D gene uncertain. With 7 bases removed from V and 7 bases from J, the gap between germline ends came to 11 bases. Looked up from germline, CDR1 is MNHNS and CDR2 is SASEGT. The CDR3 spans 13 residues. The CDR3 DNA reads as TGTGCCAGCAACTACCCGAAGAATTCACCCCTCCACTTT. Translated, it gives CASNYPKNSPLHF.

This chain uses TRBV4-3 with TRBJ2-1; no firm D call. V was shortened by 0 bases and J by 5 bases, with 5 bases between the two germline ends. The CDR3 extends over 13 amino acids. The germline V gene encodes CDR1 LGHNA and CDR2 YSLEER. This CDR3 is CASSQDWDNEQFF. The CDR3 DNA reads as TGCGCCAGCAGCCAAGACTGGGACAATGAGCAGTTCTTC.

The chain uses TRBV28 and TRBJ2-7; 12 bases match TRBD2. Germline CDR1 reads MDHEN; CDR2 reads SYDVKM. V was pared by 6 bases and J by 3 bases, with 21 bases of the junction left unmatched. This CDR3 is 20 amino acids long. The CDR3 sequence is CASSNPGASGRAVLNYEQYF. In nucleotides, the CDR3 is TGTGCCAGCAGCAACCCGGGGGCTAGCGGGAGGGCCGTCTTAAACTACGAGCAGTACTTC.

This chain connects TRBV18 to TRBJ2-3; the match to TRBD2 covers 9 bases. V gave up 3 bases and J gave up 3 bases; unmatched junction bases: 7. The CDR3 consists of 16 residues. CDR1 and CDR2 (germline): KGHSH, LQKENI. The CDR3 reads CASSPKGGRGTDTQYF. The CDR3 DNA is TGTGCCAGCTCACCCAAAGGCGGGAGGGGGACAGATACGCAGTATTTT.

The rearrangement uses TRBV10-2 and TRBJ2-7, with TRBD2 identical over 14 bases. Germline V gives CDR1 WSHSY, CDR2 SAAADI. Trimming took 5 bases from V and 2 from J; bases not matched to a gene: 8. The CDR3 is 17 residues long. The CDR3 DNA reads as TGCGCCAGCAGTACCGGGACTAGCGGGAGTGGGACCTACGAGCAGTACTTC. As protein: CASSTGTSGSGTYEQYF.

The chain is built from TRBV6-5 and TRBJ1-6, with D unresolved. In germline, CDR1 is MNHEY, CDR2 SVGAGI. The ends were cut back, 5 bases at V and 1 base at J, with 6 bases in the middle. CDR3 length equals 14 residues. CDR3 DNA sequence: TGTGCCAGCAGTCCCCGGTCCTATAATTCACCCCTCCACTTT. It codes for CASSPRSYNSPLHF.

This clone was recorded a few times. The chain is built from TRBV14 and TRBJ2-7; D is uncertain. This CDR3 is 11 amino acids long. Germline loops: CDR1 SGHDN, CDR2 FVKESK. The ends were cut back, 0 bases at V and 5 bases at J, with 2 bases in the middle. This CDR3 reads CASSQDHEQYF. The CDR3 region has the DNA TGTGCCAGCAGCCAAGATCACGAGCAGTACTTC. Based on the CDR3 plus reference TRBV14 and TRBJ2-7, the full variable domain is EAGVTQFPSHSVIEKGQTVTLRCDPISGHDNLYWYRRVMGKEIKFLLHFVKESKQDESGMPNNRFLAERTGGTYSTLKVQPAELEDSGVYFCASSQDHEQYFGPGTRLTVT.

This chain uses TRBV29-1 with TRBJ2-3, with D unresolved. The CDR3 totals 14 residues. V was shortened by 3 bases and J by 1 base, with 11 bases between the two germline ends. The germline V gene has CDR1 SQVTM and CDR2 ANQGSEA. In DNA, the CDR3 is TGCAGCGTTGAGGCCCACCCGCGCACAGATACGCAGTATTTT. This translates into CSVEAHPRTDTQYF.

The chain has TRBV5-1 and TRBJ2-7; D may match TRBD1 or TRBD2 (5 bases each). Germline-derived CDR1 and CDR2 are SGHRS and YFSETQ. Trimming left V 1 base short and J 4 bases short, with 18 bases between. This CDR3 region has 16 residues. Here the CDR3 DNA reads TGCGCCAGCAGCTTGAATTCCGGGGACCGGAGATACGAGCAGTACTTC. Translating gives CASSLNSGDRRYEQYF.

This chain uses TRBV27 with TRBJ2-1, with 7 bases that match TRBD2. V shed 1 base and J 5 bases; nucleotides not matched to a gene: 2. The CDR3 is made up of 14 amino acids. Germline lookup yields CDR1 MNHEY and CDR2 SMNVEV (reference sequence). CDR3 DNA sequence: TGTGCCAGCAGTTTATTCAGCGGGGACAATGAGCAGTTCTTC. Translation: CASSLFSGDNEQFF.

V gene TRBV29-1 combines with J gene TRBJ2-1; the D call may be TRBD1 or TRBD2 (5 bases each). The CDR3 covers 15 residues. The V gene's germline CDR1 is SQVTM and CDR2 ANQGSEA. V shed 6 bases and J shed 0 bases, with 15 bases lying between them. CDR3 DNA sequence: TGCAGCGTGGGGGTATGGGAGAGCTCCTACAATGAGCAGTTCTTC. This translates into CSVGVWESSYNEQFF.

The gene calls are TRBV4-2 and TRBJ1-1; D might be TRBD1 (5 bases). This CDR3 has 16 amino acids. Germline-derived CDR1 and CDR2 are LGHNA and YNFKEQ. Trimming pared 0 bases from V and 0 bases from J, leaving 11 bases between. The CDR3 sequence: CASSQDGEGMNTEAFF. The CDR3 DNA follows: TGTGCCAGCAGCCAAGATGGTGAGGGGATGAACACTGAAGCTTTCTTT.

This clone showed up just once. The chain carries TRBV30 and TRBJ2-5; TRBD2 aligns across 7 bases. This CDR3 has 14 residues. The germline V gene has CDR1 GTSNPN and CDR2 SVGIG (reference sequence). The trim removed 5 bases at V and 5 bases at J, leaving 11 bases unmatched. This CDR3 reads CAWGGEQGGETQYF. In DNA, the CDR3 is TGTGCCTGGGGGGGGGAGCAGGGAGGCGAGACCCAGTACTTC. Together with reference TRBV30 and TRBJ2-5, the CDR3 gives the full variable domain: SQTIHQWPATLVQPVGSPLSLECTVEGTSNPNLYWYRQAAGRGLQLLFYSVGIGQISSEVPQNLSASRPQDRQFILSSKKLLLSDSGFYLCAWGGEQGGETQYFGPGTRLLVL.

The chain couples TRBV12-5 to TRBJ2-7; 7 bases agree with TRBD1. CDR1 LGHNT and CDR2 FRNRAP come from the germline V gene. V dropped 7 bases and J dropped 6; count of bases not matched to a gene: 18. The CDR3 has 16 amino acids. CDR3 loop: CASAQPGQAKIREQYF. The CDR3 nucleotides are TGTGCTAGTGCCCAACCCGGACAGGCAAAGATACGCGAGCAGTACTTC.

The CDR3 DNA sequence: TGCGCCAGCAGCCGGGGTCTGGGGATTGCAACTAATGAAAAACTGTTTTTT. Translation: CASSRGLGIATNEKLFF. The J gene is TRBJ1-4, the V gene TRBV5-1, with no clear D. V lost 4 bases and J 0 bases, leaving 16 bases between the germline ends. This CDR3 has 17 residues. Looked up from germline, CDR1 is SGHRS and CDR2 is YFSETQ.